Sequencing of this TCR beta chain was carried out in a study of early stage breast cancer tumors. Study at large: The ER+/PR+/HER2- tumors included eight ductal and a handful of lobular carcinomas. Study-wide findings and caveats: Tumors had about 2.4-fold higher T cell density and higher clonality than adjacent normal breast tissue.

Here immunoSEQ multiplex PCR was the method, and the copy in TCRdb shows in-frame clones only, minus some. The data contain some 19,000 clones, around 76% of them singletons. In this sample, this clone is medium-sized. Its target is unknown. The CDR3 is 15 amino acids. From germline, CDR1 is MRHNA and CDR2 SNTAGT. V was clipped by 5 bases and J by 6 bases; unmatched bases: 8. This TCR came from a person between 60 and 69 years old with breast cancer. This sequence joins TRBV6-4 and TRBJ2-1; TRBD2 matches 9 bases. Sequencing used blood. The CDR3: CASSTTGGGGNEQFF. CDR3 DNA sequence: TGTGCCAGCAGTACTACTGGCGGGGGGGGCAATGAGCAGTTCTTC.